Following are 13 T cell receptor beta chains from one sample sequenced in a study of OX40 agonist ivuxolimab in advanced cancers. Method: immunoSEQ multiplex PCR; TCRdb's copy keeps in-frame clones and lacks some. The data contain roughly 93,000 clones, 84% of them seen just once; the ten biggest clones take up 5.8%. The sequencing here drew on CD4+ or CD8+ T cells sorted from blood, taken in a trial of the OX40 agonist ivuxolimab. These receptors originate from an adult with an advanced solid tumor such as melanoma, head and neck, liver or kidney cancer.

This chain uses TRBV11-2 with TRBJ2-7, with D possibly TRBD2 on 5 matching bases. CDR1 is SGHAT, CDR2 FQNNGV, per germline. The V end was cut by 4 bases, the J end by 7 bases, with 11 bases between. The CDR3 has 12 amino acids. In nucleotides, the CDR3 is TGTGCCAGCAGCTCCAATCCGGGGGAGCAGTACTTC. It specifies CASSSNPGEQYF.

The V and J genes are TRBV7-2 and TRBJ1-2; 12 bases align to TRBD1. Germline V gene data show CDR1 as SGHTA and CDR2 as FQGNSA. V was clipped by 5 bases and J by 7 bases; unmatched bases: 11. The CDR3 has 16 residues. In DNA form, the CDR3 reads TGTGCCAGCAGCATAACCGGGACAGGGGGCTTCGGTGGCTACACCTTC. Encoded protein: CASSITGTGGFGGYTF. Full variable domain (remainder filled in from reference TRBV7-2 and TRBJ1-2): GAGVSQSPSNKVTEKGKDVELRCDPISGHTALYWYRQSLGQGLEFLIYFQGNSAPDKSGLPSDRFSAERTGGSVSTLTIQRTQQEDSAVYLCASSITGTGGFGGYTFGSGTRLTVV.

The chain recombines TRBV5-1 with TRBJ2-7; 7 bases are shared with TRBD1. The CDR3 consists of 12 residues. Germline V gives CDR1 SGHRS, CDR2 YFSETQ. Losses at the gene ends were 7 bases for V and 1 base for J; bases not matched to a gene: 2. This chain's CDR3 is CASQGQSYEQYF. CDR3 in DNA: TGCGCCAGCCAGGGACAGTCCTACGAGCAGTACTTC.

This clone was counted a single time. The rearrangement links TRBV6-1 to TRBJ2-1; 14 bases map to TRBD2. V gave up 4 bases and J gave up 10 bases; unmatched junction bases: 15. Germline V gene sequence: CDR1 MNHNS, CDR2 SASEGT. The CDR3 is 18 amino acids. The CDR3 nucleotides read TGTGCCAGCAGTGCCCCGGGACTAGCGGGAGATGTGGGTCGGGAGCAGTTCTTC. This sequence encodes CASSAPGLAGDVGREQFF.

This chain joins TRBV1 and TRBJ1-3; the D segment call TRBD1 is taken from the table without a DNA check. TRBV1 is recorded as a pseudogene. The CDR3 length is 19 residues. The CDR3: CTSSQDLGQKSKSGNTIYF. The CDR3 coding sequence is TGCACCAGCAGCCAAGATCTGGGACAGAAGTCCAAGTCTGGAAACACCATATATTTT.

This CDR3 is CASSLQGPGGPQHF. The CDR3 DNA reads as TGTGCCAGCAGCTTACAGGGCCCCGGGGGGCCCCAGCATTTT. V and J are TRBV7-2 and TRBJ1-5, with D perhaps matching TRBD1 (5 bases). Trimming pared 2 bases from V and 9 bases from J, leaving 14 bases between. The V gene's germline CDR1 is SGHTA and CDR2 FQGNSA. The CDR3 sequence is 14 residues long.

This clone has just a few counts. The gene calls are TRBV5-6 and TRBJ1-2; D call uncertain. CDR1 is SGHDT and CDR2 is YYEEEE in the germline V gene. The ends were cut back, 0 bases at V and 3 bases at J, with 3 bases in the middle. The length of the CDR3 is 12 residues. Here the CDR3 reads CASSLEDYGYTF. DNA for the CDR3: TGTGCCAGCAGCTTGGAAGACTATGGCTACACCTTC.

The CDR3 here is CAWSSGGTDTQYF. In nucleotides, the CDR3 is TGTGCCTGGAGTAGCGGGGGTACAGATACGCAGTATTTT. The J gene is TRBJ2-3, the V gene TRBV30; 8 nucleotides agree with TRBD2. In germline, CDR1 is GTSNPN, CDR2 SVGIG (reference sequence). V gave up 2 bases and J gave up 3 bases; unmatched junction bases: 1. The CDR3 sequence is 13 residues long.

The table lists this clone with a few counts. V is TRBV5-1 and J is TRBJ2-4, with 13 bases identical to TRBD2. Germline CDR1 is SGHRS and CDR2 is YFSETQ. V dropped 3 bases and J dropped 1; count of bases not matched to a gene: 13. This CDR3 region has 20 residues. CDR3 nucleotides: TGCGCCAGCAGCTGGGGACTAGCGGGGACGCAAGAATGGGCCAAAAACATTCAGTACTTC. The encoded protein is CASSWGLAGTQEWAKNIQYF.

The rearrangement links TRBV29-1 to TRBJ2-4; tentatively, D is TRBD2 (7 bases). Germline V CDR1 and CDR2: SQVTM, ANQGSEA. V lost 5 bases, J lost 8 bases, and 19 bases lay in between. This CDR3 is 14 amino acids long. The CDR3: CSVRPRLGGDIQYF. The CDR3 nucleotides are TGCAGCGTTCGCCCCCGCTTAGGGGGGGACATTCAGTACTTC.

V is TRBV2 and J is TRBJ1-2; 8 nucleotides match TRBD1. V shed 0 bases, J shed 6 bases, and the junction held 9 bases outside the gene matches. CDR3 length: 16 amino acids. Germline CDR1 and CDR2: SNHLY and FYNNEI. The CDR3 spells CASSEASGRGQDGYTF. The DNA of the CDR3 is TGTGCCAGCAGTGAAGCCTCGGGCAGGGGGCAGGATGGCTACACCTTC.

This clone was seen only once. The chain recombines TRBV6-6 with TRBJ1-5; a possible D gene is TRBD1 (5 bases). This CDR3 has 15 amino acids. V was clipped by 6 bases and J by 5 bases, with 17 bases between them. The germline V gene has CDR1 MNHNY and CDR2 SVGAGI (reference sequence). The CDR3 nucleotides read TGTGCCAGCAGACCATCGTTCGGGGCTGATCAGCCCCAGCATTTT. Translating gives CASRPSFGADQPQHF.

The genes are TRBV6-1 and TRBJ1-1, with TRBD1 identical over 7 bases. CDR1 MNHNS and CDR2 SASEGT come from the germline V gene. The CDR3 extends over 11 amino acids. V was clipped by 7 bases and J by 8 bases; unmatched bases: 4. CDR3: CASTRQGEAFF. The CDR3 DNA is TGTGCCAGCACCCGACAGGGCGAAGCTTTCTTT.